A single sample is the source of the 3 T cell receptor beta chains below, sequenced in a study of CXCR3-negative and CXCR3-positive naive CD8 T cells. For these receptors, no antigen is known. Broader study findings: In CXCR3-positive naive cells, the TRB CDR3s were more hydrophobic than in CXCR3-negative naive cells.

The method, 5' RACE with UMI labels, was used to prepare the TRB cDNA libraries. TCRdb re-called the 5' RACE reads, yielding one record per CDR3 amino acid sequence without DNA. Its listing shows around 63,000 distinct CDR3 sequences. Sequences were obtained from naive CXCR3+ CD8+ T cells from blood. Subset meaning: CD45RO-CCR7+CD27+CD95- naive CD8+ T cells expressing CXCR3 (TNR3+). These receptors originate from a human donor in good health. Some clones in this sample may be carry-over from other donors' samples.

The rearrangement joins TRBV29-1 to TRBJ2-3; the TRBD1 assignment by TCRdb is unverifiable without DNA. Germline CDR1 is SQVTM and CDR2 is ANQGSEA. The CDR3 is 13 amino acids. CDR3 protein: CSALDRVADTQYF.

V and J are TRBV29-1 and TRBJ1-5; TCRdb returns TRBD1, unconfirmable since there is no DNA. This CDR3 spans 14 amino acids. In germline, CDR1 is SQVTM, CDR2 ANQGSEA. The CDR3 sequence: CSVDSGQGNQPQHF.

This chain connects TRBV19 to TRBJ2-2. The CDR3 is 11 residues long. CDR1 and CDR2 from the germline V gene are LNHDA and SQIVND (reference sequence). CDR3 residues: CASSTAGELFF.